This T cell receptor (beta chain) was recovered during a study of T cell responses to AZD1222 COVID-19 vaccine (dated by TCRdb to the early 2020s). Background for the entire study: AZD1222 recipients with second doses at about 4 weeks or about 12 weeks were pooled, because spike-specific TCR depth and breadth did not differ between schedules. A total of around 240 trial participants underwent TCR sequencing, of whom 200 to 220 received two doses of AZD1222 and some 26 received two doses of the MenACWY control vaccine. Enrollment into the trials was organized by age into subgroups of 18-55, 56-69 and 70-plus years, and those subgroups contained roughly 140, 27 and 60 TCR-sequenced participants, respectively.

Worth noting for this clone: Its antigen is not yet known. No much larger clone is present one base from it, and per-base qualities are unavailable.

The CDR3 regions of human TCRbeta chains were analyzed by immunosequencing. From the authors' description of their analysis: TCRs in the repertoires were matched against a reference library of SARS-CoV-2-specific TCRs that had been generated with the MIRA antigen-specificity platform. Breadth was defined as the fraction of unique TCRs that were SARS-CoV-2-associated. Depth was defined as the fraction of total T cells that were SARS-CoV-2-associated. Each spike-specific TCR was assigned to its reactive spike region and to a CD4 or CD8 class using the MIRA data. Log10-transformed breadth and depth values were compared by one-way ANOVA with Sidak's multiple comparisons tests. TCRdb took over this immuneACCESS table, retaining in-frame rearrangements with V and J assigned. Such tables are incomplete; in checked studies, under half of the missing clones stem from an unresolved V gene, and the remainder is unexplained. The D gene and trimming were derived from the DNA, and the V and J assignments and clone size from that table. In all, the sample holds around 76,000 clones, and 84% of those were seen once. 8% to 10% of the sample is in the top ten clones.

Paper-wide results and their limitations: Nearly half of unique spike-specific TCRs reportedly recognized epitopes outside regions mutated in the B.1.351 and B.1.1.7 variants. Because no day 14 peak-response samples were available, repertoires were characterized only after the peak T cell response. A significant rise in spike-specific TCR breadth and depth was observed after two AZD1222 doses relative to day 0 and relative to MenACWY recipients. Most participants were white British and females outnumbered males, and the authors suggested that clonal diversity may have been underestimated. In the small 56-69-year group, the increase in depth fell short of significance, most likely because of low power. CD4 TCRs associated with the vaccine covered the entire spike protein, and the dominant responses were in regions 160-218 and 743-854. Conclusions about previously exposed vaccinees are limited, since just 5 or 6 AZD1222 recipients were seropositive for SARS-CoV-2 at baseline.

The time point tag for this specimen amounts to: baseline before first vaccination. The vaccinee samples were drawn from two UK trials, COV001 and COV002, one of which was a single-blind randomized controlled phase 2/3 trial testing AZD1222 (ChAdOx1 nCoV-19) in healthy adults. Trial participant PBMC samples were collected at day 0 and day 28 after the second dose for TCRbeta chain sequencing. The germline ends are 11 bases apart after V is trimmed by 5 bases and J by 3 bases. According to the germline V gene, CDR1 reads SGHRS and CDR2 reads YFSETQ. From the cysteine through the phenylalanine, the CDR3 covers 13 amino acids. The entry retains the CDR3 DNA only, 39 bases that are in frame from base 1.

Sequencing was performed on peripheral blood, taken on day 0 of AZD1222 vaccination. The rearrangement combines TRBV5-1 with TRBJ1-2; TRBD1 might be the D gene, on 5 matching bases. The source is an adult in good health. For the CDR3, the sequence is CASRVGGDYGYTF. The DNA sequence follows: TGCGCCAGCAGAGTTGGGGGTGACTATGGCTACACCTTC.